A selection of T cell receptor beta chains follows, all from one sample in a study of long-term antiretroviral therapy in people with HIV. Here immunoSEQ multiplex PCR was the method, and the copy in TCRdb shows in-frame clones only, minus some. The sample lists about 40,000 clones; about nine tenths were seen once. Sequences were derived from unsorted PBMCs, sampled 1.2 years after starting antiretroviral therapy. Receptors were obtained from a woman aged 45-59 years with HIV. CDR3s include the opening cysteine and the closing phenylalanine or tryptophan. D genes are given only for firm matches. Expanded clones get a size class; other rows say once, few or many, or leave the size out.

>TRBJ1-2|.|TRBV6-5|.
TGTGCCAGCAGGATAGAGGCAAACTATGGCTACACCTTC
CASRIEANYGYTF
>TRBJ2-1|once|TRBV4-3|TRBD1
TGCGCCAGCAGCCAAGATCTCCACACAGGGGGTTCGAATGAGCAGTTCTTC
CASSQDLHTGGSNEQFF
>TRBJ1-2|.|TRBV19|TRBD1
TGTGCCAGTAGTAGGGGACAGGGCCTCTATGGCTACACCTTC
CASSRGQGLYGYTF
>TRBJ2-3|.|TRBV18|.
TGTGCCAGCTCACCAAAGGCTAGCCCAGATACGCAGTATTTT
CASSPKASPDTQYF
>TRBJ2-7|.|TRBV30|TRBD1
TGTGCCTGGAGTGTAAGGGCACCGGGACAGGTTGCCTACGAGCAGTACTTC
CAWSVRAPGQVAYEQYF
>TRBJ1-2|.|TRBV6-5|TRBD1
TGTGCCAGCAGTTTCACAGGGGGCGTTAATGGCTACACCTTC
CASSFTGGVNGYTF
>TRBJ1-3|.|TRBV19|.
TGTGCCAGTAGTCTGGCGCCCGCTGGAAACACCATATATTTT
CASSLAPAGNTIYF
>TRBJ1-2|.|TRBV7-8|TRBD1
TGTGCCAGCAACCCGGGACAGCCTTCTAACTATGGCTACACCTTC
CASNPGQPSNYGYTF
>TRBJ1-2|.|TRBV6-5|.
TGTGCCAGCAGGCGCTCCGTAAACTATGGCTACACCTTC
CASRRSVNYGYTF
>TRBJ1-4|once|TRBV4-2|.
TGTGCCAGCAGCCAAGCGTGGGACAAGGCCTTATCAAATGAAAAACTGTTTTTT
CASSQAWDKALSNEKLFF
>TRBJ1-2|.|TRBV10-3|.
TGTGCCATCAGTGAACGGGCCGATACGAATAATGGCTACACCTTC
CAISERADTNNGYTF
>TRBJ2-7|.|TRBV30|TRBD1
TGTGCCTGGACCCGGACAGGCCACTCCTACGAGCAGTACTTC
CAWTRTGHSYEQYF
>TRBJ1-2|once|TRBV14|.
TGTGCCAGCAGTGACAGCCCAAACTATGGCTACACCTTC
CASSDSPNYGYTF
>TRBJ1-1|.|TRBV5-5|.
TGTGCCAGCAGCTTGCAACCGAACACTGAAGCTTTCTTT
CASSLQPNTEAFF
>TRBJ2-2|.|TRBV7-8|TRBD2
TGTGCCAGCAGTTCTAGCGGGGGGGCCGGCACCGGGGAGCTGTTTTTT
CASSSSGGAGTGELFF
>TRBJ2-2|.|TRBV9|.
TGTGCCAGCAAGAAAAGCACCGGGGAGCTGTTTTTT
CASKKSTGELFF
>TRBJ2-1|.|TRBV6-5|TRBD1
TGTGCCAGCAGTAGGACAGGCCGGATCAATGAGCAGTTCTTC
CASSRTGRINEQFF
>TRBJ2-2|.|TRBV5-4|.
TGTGCCAGCAGCGTGAACACCGGGGAGCTGTTTTTT
CASSVNTGELFF
>TRBJ2-5|.|TRBV5-1|.
TGCGCCAGCAGCTTGAGCCCGGGTTCAGAGACCCAGTACTTC
CASSLSPGSETQYF
>TRBJ2-3|.|TRBV7-8|.
TGTGCCAGCAGCCCCCGGGTCCTAAGTAGGGGCACAGATACGCAGTATTTT
CASSPRVLSRGTDTQYF
>TRBJ1-6|.|TRBV27|.
TGTGCCAGCAGTCTTATGGTGGCTGGTTCACCCCTCCACTTT
CASSLMVAGSPLHF
>TRBJ2-5|.|TRBV4-2|TRBD1
TGTGCCAGCAGCCAAACAGGGGTTCGTATGGTGCAAGAGACCCAGTACTTC
CASSQTGVRMVQETQYF
>TRBJ1-2|once|TRBV19|.
TGTGCCAGTAGATTTCGGGGTGCGGACTATGGCTACACCTTC
CASRFRGADYGYTF
>TRBJ1-1|.|TRBV6-5|.
TGTGCCAGCAGTAACTCGGACGGGCAAAACACTGAAGCTTTCTTT
CASSNSDGQNTEAFF
>TRBJ1-2|.|TRBV30|TRBD1
TGTGCCTGGAGACGGGACAGCCTGAACTATGGCTACACCTTC
CAWRRDSLNYGYTF
>TRBJ1-2|few|TRBV4-2|.
TGTGCCAGCAGCCAAGATTTTGGCTACACCTTC
CASSQDFGYTF
>TRBJ1-1|once|TRBV6-4|.
TGTGCCAGCAGCCCTACGGGTCGGGGGAGGGCTGAAGCTTTCTTT
CASSPTGRGRAEAFF
>TRBJ2-5|.|TRBV5-6|.
TGTGCCAGCAGCGGACCCGGGAGCCAAGAGACCCAGTACTTC
CASSGPGSQETQYF
>TRBJ1-1|.|TRBV5-6|.
TGTGCCAGCAGCCACAGTGCCAGGGGAGCTTTCTTT
CASSHSARGAFF
>TRBJ2-4|.|TRBV2|TRBD1
TGTGCCAGCAGTGTAGAGGGGGCGGCCAAAAACATTCAGTACTTC
CASSVEGAAKNIQYF
>TRBJ1-5|once|TRBV5-1|.
TGCGCCAGCAGCTTGGAAGCAGGAACTCAGCCCCAGCATTTT
CASSLEAGTQPQHF
>TRBJ2-3|.|TRBV7-2|.
TGTGCCAGCAGCGCCCGGCGGGACACAGATACGCAGTATTTT
CASSARRDTDTQYF
>TRBJ2-7|.|TRBV7-9|.
TGTGCCAGCAGCTTATCACAGGGCGAGCAGTACTTC
CASSLSQGEQYF
>TRBJ1-1|once|TRBV7-2|.
TGTGCCAGCAGCTTAGGGATGGCGGATGAAGCTTTCTTT
CASSLGMADEAFF
>TRBJ1-4|.|TRBV30|.
TGTGCCTGGAGTCCCCTAGGGAGGGGGAAGGGAAAACTGTTTTTT
CAWSPLGRGKGKLFF
>TRBJ1-6|.|TRBV6-1|TRBD1
TGTGCCAGCAGTGGGACAGGGGGCTCCTATAATTCACCCCTCCACTTT
CASSGTGGSYNSPLHF
>TRBJ2-1|.|TRBV7-9|.
TGTGCCAGCAGACAGGGCAATGAGCAGTTCTTC
CASRQGNEQFF
>TRBJ1-2|.|TRBV6-5|TRBD1
TGTGCCAGCAGTCAACAGGGGAACTATGGCTACACCTTC
CASSQQGNYGYTF
>TRBJ2-4|.|TRBV6-6|TRBD2
TGTGCCAGCAGTTACGGGCGGGGGGTCGGGCTTGACATTCAGTACTTC
CASSYGRGVGLDIQYF
>TRBJ2-7|.|TRBV11-3|.
TGTGCCAGCAGCTTGGGGACCTCAGGCGAGCAGTACTTC
CASSLGTSGEQYF
>TRBJ1-6|.|TRBV20-1|TRBD1
TGCAGTGCTAGTGGTACAGGGGACCTCCACTTT
CSASGTGDLHF
>TRBJ1-1|.|TRBV18|.
TGTGCCAGCTCACTGCAAGGGGGCACTGAAGCTTTCTTT
CASSLQGGTEAFF
>TRBJ1-1|.|TRBV11-3|.
TGTGCCAGCAGCCCCTCGGTGAACACTGAAGCTTTCTTT
CASSPSVNTEAFF
>TRBJ2-3|.|TRBV12-1|.
TGTGCCAGCAGCTTCCGGACAGGGGCCGGGACAGATACGCAGTATTTT
CASSFRTGAGTDTQYF
>TRBJ2-7|few|TRBV21-1|.
TGTGCCAGCAGCACACGCTCTAGTCGACAGGGGTACGAGCAGTACTTC
CASSTRSSRQGYEQYF
>TRBJ1-2|.|TRBV4-2|.
TGTGCCAGCAGCCAAGTAGGGGTCGGGGGCTACACCTTC
CASSQVGVGGYTF
>TRBJ1-1|.|TRBV10-3|.
TGTGCCATCAGTTCCGGCGCGTTGAACACTGAAGCTTTCTTT
CAISSGALNTEAFF
>TRBJ2-7|.|TRBV29-1|.
TGCAGCGTTGAAGTGGGTGAGTACGAGCAGTACTTC
CSVEVGEYEQYF
>TRBJ1-1|.|TRBV15|.
TGTGCCACCAGCAGAGATAATACGGGGACTGAAGCTTTCTTT
CATSRDNTGTEAFF
>TRBJ2-7|once|TRBV6-5|.
TGTGCCAGCGGGGTGCGGCTTATTTCCTACGAGCAGTACTTC
CASGVRLISYEQYF
>TRBJ1-2|.|TRBV19|TRBD1
TGTGCCAGTAGTTCCCCGGGACAGGGAGGCTATGGCTACACCTTC
CASSSPGQGGYGYTF